The rows below give T cell receptor beta chains drawn from one sample of a study of CD8+CD57+ T cells in acquired aplastic anemia. TCRdb analysed the reads with MiXCR anew, one entry per CDR3 protein. The sample consists of some 180,000 distinct CDR3 sequences, 45% to 60% of them appearing once. The source material was sorted CD4+, CD8+, or CD8+CD57+ T cells (not recorded which) from PBMCs. These receptors all stem from a human donor with aplastic anemia. CDR3s include the opening cysteine and the closing phenylalanine or tryptophan. D genes are given only for firm matches. Rows give clone size only sometimes, using once, few, many, or a class for an expanded clone.

clone_size j_call v_call d_call cdr3_aa cdr3_nt
many TRBJ1-2 TRBV7-3 NA CASSPSGAGGYGYTF TGTGCCAGCAGCCCAAGTGGGGCCGGGGGCTATGGCTACACCTTC
NA TRBJ2-5 TRBV24-1 NA CATSAAGGETQYF TGTGCCACCAGTGCGGCAGGGGGGGAGACCCAGTACTTC
NA TRBJ2-7 TRBV29-1 TRBD2 CSVELAGGYEQYF TGCAGCGTTGAGCTAGCGGGTGGGTACGAGCAGTACTTC
many TRBJ2-2 TRBV19 NA CASSIERNTGELFF TGTGCCAGTAGTATAGAGCGAAACACCGGGGAGCTGTTTTTT
NA TRBJ1-1 TRBV2 NA CASSVADTEAFF TGTGCCAGCAGTGTCGCAGACACTGAAGCTTTCTTT
few TRBJ1-3 TRBV30 TRBD1 CAWSGYRGRGGTIYF TGTGCCTGGAGTGGGTACAGGGGGCGTGGAGGGACCATATATTTT
once TRBJ2-7 TRBV2 TRBD2 CASRPGLAYEQYF TGTGCCAGCAGACCGGGACTAGCCTACGAGCAGTACTTC
NA TRBJ1-2 TRBV29-1 TRBD1 CSVDPGQGALTNYGYTF TGCAGCGTCGACCCGGGACAGGGGGCGCTGACTAACTATGGCTACACCTTC
NA TRBJ2-5 TRBV10-2 NA CASSGSGLGVQETQYF TGCGCCAGCAGCGGAAGCGGTCTTGGGGTCCAAGAGACCCAGTACTTC
NA TRBJ2-3 TRBV20-1 TRBD2 CSARVASGGAVTQYF TGCAGTGCTAGAGTGGCTAGCGGGGGGGCCGTTACGCAGTATTTT
many TRBJ2-2 TRBV9 TRBD2 CASSPPGLAGIGELFF TGTGCCAGCAGCCCCCCCGGACTAGCGGGGATCGGGGAGCTGTTTTTT
NA TRBJ1-1 TRBV7-2 TRBD1 CASRPTGRRSGAFF TGTGCCAGCAGACCGACAGGGAGGCGGTCAGGAGCTTTCTTT
NA TRBJ1-1 TRBV2 TRBD1 CASSDGTEVEAFF TGTGCCAGCAGTGACGGGACAGAAGTTGAAGCTTTCTTT
NA TRBJ1-6 TRBV9 NA CASSHSLLGSSYNSPLHF TGTGCCAGCAGCCACAGTCTTCTGGGAAGCTCCTATAATTCACCCCTCCACTTT
few TRBJ2-1 TRBV18 NA CASSPLGYSSTSYNEQFF TGTGCCAGCTCACCATTAGGTTACTCCTCAACGTCCTACAATGAGCAGTTCTTC
few TRBJ2-7 TRBV7-9 NA CASSNDYIYEQYF TGTGCCAGCAGCAACGATTACATCTACGAGCAGTACTTC
few TRBJ1-1 TRBV6-5 NA CASSYGRGSTEAFF TGTGCCAGCAGTTATGGCCGGGGCTCCACTGAAGCTTTCTTT
once TRBJ1-2 TRBV19 NA CASSMAYGYTF TGTGCCAGTAGTATGGCGTATGGCTACACCTTC
NA TRBJ2-1 TRBV20-1 TRBD2 CSILAGVNEQFF TGCAGTATACTAGCGGGGGTGAATGAGCAGTTCTTC
NA TRBJ1-1 TRBV5-1 NA CASSLGGGGSTEAFF TGCGCCAGCAGCTTGGGGGGAGGCGGGAGCACTGAAGCTTTCTTT
many TRBJ1-6 TRBV29-1 NA CSAQTGDNSPLHF TGCAGCGCCCAAACAGGCGACAATTCACCCCTCCACTTT
few TRBJ2-3 TRBV2 TRBD2 CASSVSGITDTQYF TGTGCCAGCAGCGTTAGCGGGATCACAGATACGCAGTATTTT
many TRBJ1-1 TRBV19 NA CASSQGARGAEAFF TGTGCCAGTAGCCAAGGAGCTCGCGGGGCTGAAGCTTTCTTT
many TRBJ2-7 TRBV10-1 NA CASNGAGSYEQYF TGCGCCAGCAACGGGGCGGGCTCCTACGAGCAGTACTTC
NA TRBJ1-5 TRBV20-1 TRBD1 CSATGTGEVQPQHF TGCAGTGCGACCGGGACAGGGGAGGTTCAGCCCCAGCATTTT
NA TRBJ2-5 TRBV2 TRBD2 CASTLAGGSGAQYF TGTGCCAGCACGCTAGCGGGGGGGTCCGGGGCCCAGTACTTC
few TRBJ2-5 TRBV20-1 NA CSASVGPETQYF TGCAGTGCTAGTGTCGGCCCGGAGACCCAGTACTTC
NA TRBJ2-5 TRBV7-2 NA CASSRWTDQETQYF TGTGCCAGCAGCCGCTGGACAGACCAAGAGACCCAGTACTTC
many TRBJ1-4 TRBV20-1 NA CSARSGLQTRHSPLFF TGCAGTGCTAGGAGCGGACTCCAGACCCGACACTCTCCACTGTTTTTT
NA TRBJ2-3 TRBV19 NA CASSPAVSTDTQYF TGTGCCAGTAGTCCCGCAGTTAGCACAGATACGCAGTATTTT
many TRBJ2-3 TRBV20-1 NA CSATQQGNTQYF TGCAGTGCTACCCAGCAGGGAAATACGCAGTATTTT
few TRBJ2-1 TRBV7-3 NA CASSRRQTSSYNEQFF TGTGCCAGCAGCCGTAGGCAGACCAGCTCCTACAATGAGCAGTTCTTC
many TRBJ2-7 TRBV19 NA CASARQDRYEQYF TGTGCCAGTGCTAGACAGGACCGGTACGAGCAGTACTTC
NA TRBJ1-4 TRBV24-1 TRBD1 CATSDPPGGRLFF TGTGCCACCAGTGATCCCCCAGGGGGTAGGCTGTTTTTT
NA TRBJ1-6 TRBV2 NA CTSKGGQVNSPLHF TGTACCAGCAAGGGAGGGCAGGTTAATTCACCCCTCCACTTT
many TRBJ2-2 TRBV2 NA CASSGENTGELFF TGTGCCAGCAGTGGAGAGAACACCGGGGAGCTGTTTTTT
many TRBJ2-7 TRBV10-2 NA CASSEGRVIYEQYF TGCGCCAGCAGTGAGGGCAGGGTCATCTACGAGCAGTACTTC
many TRBJ2-1 TRBV5-4 TRBD2 CASSLRLAGSYNEQFF TGTGCCAGCAGCTTACGACTAGCGGGGAGCTACAATGAGCAGTTCTTC
NA TRBJ2-7 TRBV7-9 TRBD1 CASSFTGDYEQYF TGTGCCAGCAGCTTTACAGGGGACTACGAGCAGTACTTC
NA TRBJ2-1 TRBV19 TRBD1 CASSYGDRGINEQFF TGTGCCAGTAGTTACGGGGACAGGGGGATCAATGAGCAGTTCTTC
NA TRBJ2-1 TRBV24-1 NA CATSDPGATYNEQFF TGTGCCACCAGTGACCCAGGGGCTACATACAATGAGCAGTTCTTC
many TRBJ2-5 TRBV6-5 TRBD2 CASTPTYGSGGRETQYF TGTGCCAGCACTCCTACCTACGGTAGCGGGGGGAGAGAGACCCAGTACTTC
NA TRBJ1-4 TRBV29-1 TRBD1 CSVEDPGQPTNEKLFF TGCAGCGTTGAGGATCCGGGACAGCCAACTAATGAAAAACTGTTTTTT
many TRBJ2-3 TRBV12-3/TRBV12-4 TRBD2 CASSSRAGGLTDTQYF TGTGCCAGCAGCTCCCGAGCGGGGGGGCTCACAGATACGCAGTATTTT
many TRBJ2-3 TRBV15 NA CATSRRTSTDTQYF TGTGCCACCAGCAGGAGGACTAGCACAGATACGCAGTATTTT
NA TRBJ2-2 TRBV6-1 TRBD1 CASRTQGVDTGELFF TGTGCCAGCAGGACGCAGGGGGTGGACACCGGGGAGCTGTTTTTT
few TRBJ2-7 TRBV7-2 NA CASSHLRTGEQYF TGTGCCAGCAGCCATCTACGGACGGGCGAGCAGTACTTC
few TRBJ1-2 TRBV28 NA CANYRADYGYTF TGTGCCAACTACAGGGCAGACTATGGCTACACCTTC
once TRBJ1-1 TRBV29-1 NA CSAWRGGKNTEAFF TGCAGCGCCTGGAGGGGGGGAAAAAACACTGAAGCTTTCTTT
NA TRBJ1-5 TRBV15 NA CATSMGPGGLNQPQHF TGTGCCACCAGCATGGGGCCGGGCGGATTGAATCAGCCCCAGCATTTT
many TRBJ1-4 TRBV11-1 NA CASSLKMGDGAVNEKLFF TGTGCCAGCAGCTTAAAGATGGGGGACGGAGCCGTTAATGAAAAACTGTTTTTT
NA TRBJ2-1 TRBV7-6 TRBD2 CASSLVIGLAGGQNEQFF TGTGCCAGCAGCTTAGTGATTGGACTAGCGGGGGGGCAGAATGAGCAGTTCTTC
many TRBJ2-7 TRBV7-6 NA CASSPQQGERYEQYF TGTGCCAGCAGCCCACAGCAGGGAGAGAGATACGAGCAGTACTTC
NA TRBJ2-1 TRBV10-1 NA CASSKLKYNEQFF TGCGCCAGCAGCAAACTAAAGTACAATGAGCAGTTCTTC
many TRBJ2-3 TRBV7-3 NA CASSLMGSTDTQYF TGTGCCAGCAGCTTAATGGGGAGCACAGATACGCAGTATTTT
many TRBJ1-1 TRBV19 TRBD1 CASSTPGQRAMNTEAFF TGTGCCAGTAGTACACCGGGACAGAGAGCCATGAACACTGAAGCTTTCTTT
many TRBJ2-7 TRBV5-6 NA CASSRGTEYEQYF TGTGCCAGCAGTCGGGGGACTGAGTACGAGCAGTACTTC